A selection of T cell receptor beta chains follows, all from one sample in a study of cytomegalovirus exposure and HLA in healthy donors. Sequenced by immunoSEQ multiplex PCR; TCRdb stores in-frame clones only, minus some. The sample holds about 64,000 clones, about 85% seen once. The sequenced sample was PBMCs. The receptors originated from a female donor in good health and CMV-seronegative. The CDR3 runs from the conserved cysteine through the conserved F or W. D genes are given only for firm matches. Rows may omit the clone size; those that give it use once, few, many or a size class.

TRBV25-1	-	TRBJ2-2	TRBD1	CASSANRGLRTGELFF	TGTGCCAGCAGTGCAAACAGGGGTCTAAGAACCGGGGAGCTGTTTTTT
TRBV13	-	TRBJ1-5	TRBD1	CASSSRTGGSNQPQHF	TGTGCCAGCAGCTCCCGGACAGGGGGTAGCAATCAGCCCCAGCATTTT
TRBV27	-	TRBJ1-1	-	CASISRGNTEAFF	TGTGCCAGCATCTCCAGGGGGAACACTGAAGCTTTCTTT
TRBV4-1	-	TRBJ2-7	-	CASSQVSRPHEQYF	TGCGCCAGCAGCCAGGTCTCTAGGCCCCACGAGCAGTACTTC
TRBV5-1	-	TRBJ1-1	-	CASSLELGFRNTEAFF	TGCGCCAGCAGCTTGGAACTGGGCTTTAGGAACACTGAAGCTTTCTTT
TRBV5-1	once	TRBJ2-7	TRBD1	CASSFTWTGEEQYF	TGCGCCAGCAGCTTTACCTGGACAGGGGAAGAGCAGTACTTC
TRBV27	-	TRBJ2-1	-	CASSPSEQYLASEQFF	TGTGCCAGCAGTCCCTCGGAACAGTATCTCGCGTCGGAGCAGTTCTTC
TRBV19	-	TRBJ1-4	TRBD1	CASSITGTGEKLFF	TGTGCCAGTAGTATAACCGGGACAGGGGAAAAACTGTTTTTT
TRBV5-6	-	TRBJ2-7	-	CASSLLTQGYSYEQYF	TGTGCCAGCAGCCTATTGACCCAGGGTTATTCCTACGAGCAGTACTTC
TRBV20-1	-	TRBJ2-1	-	CSAPQGNEQFF	TGCAGTGCTCCACAGGGCAATGAGCAGTTCTTC
TRBV4-1	-	TRBJ2-7	TRBD2	CASSQVESGRGSQYF	TGCGCCAGCAGCCAAGTTGAAAGCGGGAGGGGTTCGCAGTACTTC
TRBV5-1	-	TRBJ2-7	TRBD2	CASSPTSSHEQYF	TGCGCCAGCAGCCCGACTAGCTCCCACGAGCAGTACTTC
TRBV14	few	TRBJ1-4	-	CASSQQTTNEKLFF	TGTGCCAGCAGCCAACAGACAACTAATGAAAAACTGTTTTTT
TRBV28	few	TRBJ2-3	-	CARPGLPLRATDTQYF	TGTGCCAGGCCGGGACTGCCTCTTCGGGCCACAGATACGCAGTATTTT
TRBV6-5	-	TRBJ1-2	-	CASSPGFGGYTF	TGTGCCAGCAGTCCAGGGTTTGGGGGCTACACCTTC
TRBV6-5	few	TRBJ1-2	-	CASRRDTSYGYTF	TGTGCCAGCAGACGGGACACCTCCTATGGCTACACCTTC
TRBV5-5	-	TRBJ2-2	-	CASSIGPRGTGELFF	TGTGCCAGCAGCATCGGACCAAGGGGCACCGGGGAGCTGTTTTTT
TRBV9	-	TRBJ1-2	TRBD1	CASRGTAPHGYTF	TGTGCCAGCAGGGGGACAGCCCCCCATGGCTACACCTTC
TRBV27	-	TRBJ2-7	-	CASSLYQGPYEQYF	TGTGCCAGCAGTTTATACCAGGGTCCCTACGAGCAGTACTTC
TRBV28	once	TRBJ1-4	-	CASSSFGDGEDEKLFF	TGTGCCAGCAGTTCCTTCGGCGACGGGGAGGATGAAAAACTGTTTTTT
TRBV14	-	TRBJ1-2	TRBD1	CASSQGQGDGYTF	TGTGCCAGCAGCCAAGGGCAGGGGGATGGCTACACCTTC
TRBV6-5	-	TRBJ2-7	TRBD1	CASAGTGPSYEQYF	TGTGCCAGCGCCGGGACAGGGCCCTCCTACGAGCAGTACTTC
TRBV9	-	TRBJ1-1	-	CASSVVGANTEAFF	TGTGCCAGCAGCGTAGTGGGGGCGAACACTGAAGCTTTCTTT
TRBV7-2	-	TRBJ1-4	-	CASQRGAGEKLFF	TGTGCCAGCCAACGGGGGGCCGGTGAAAAACTGTTTTTT
TRBV5-1	-	TRBJ1-2	-	CASSLEGGLEYGYTF	TGCGCCAGCAGCTTGGAGGGGGGGCTAGAATATGGCTACACCTTC
TRBV7-6	-	TRBJ2-3	-	CASSLGLPSTDTQYF	TGTGCCAGCAGCTTAGGACTCCCTAGCACAGATACGCAGTATTTT
TRBV11-2	-	TRBJ2-5	-	CASSLTTQETQYF	TGTGCCAGCAGCTTAACAACACAAGAGACCCAGTACTTC